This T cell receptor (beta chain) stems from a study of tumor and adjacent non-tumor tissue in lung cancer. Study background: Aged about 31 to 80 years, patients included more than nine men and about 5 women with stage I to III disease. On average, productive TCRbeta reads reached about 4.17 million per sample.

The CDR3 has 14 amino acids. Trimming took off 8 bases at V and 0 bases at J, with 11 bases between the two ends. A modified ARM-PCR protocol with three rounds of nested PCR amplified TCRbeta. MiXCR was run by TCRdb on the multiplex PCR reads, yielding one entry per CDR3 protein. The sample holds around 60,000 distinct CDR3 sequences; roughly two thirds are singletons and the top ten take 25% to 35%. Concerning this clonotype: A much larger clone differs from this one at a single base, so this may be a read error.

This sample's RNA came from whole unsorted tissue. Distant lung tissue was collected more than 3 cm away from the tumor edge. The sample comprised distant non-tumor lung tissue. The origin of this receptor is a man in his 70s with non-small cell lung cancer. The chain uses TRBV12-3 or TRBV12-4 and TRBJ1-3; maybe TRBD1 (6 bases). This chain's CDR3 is CASCSTGSGNTIYF. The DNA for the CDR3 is TGTGCCAGCTGTTCGACAGGCTCTGGAAACACCATATATTTT.